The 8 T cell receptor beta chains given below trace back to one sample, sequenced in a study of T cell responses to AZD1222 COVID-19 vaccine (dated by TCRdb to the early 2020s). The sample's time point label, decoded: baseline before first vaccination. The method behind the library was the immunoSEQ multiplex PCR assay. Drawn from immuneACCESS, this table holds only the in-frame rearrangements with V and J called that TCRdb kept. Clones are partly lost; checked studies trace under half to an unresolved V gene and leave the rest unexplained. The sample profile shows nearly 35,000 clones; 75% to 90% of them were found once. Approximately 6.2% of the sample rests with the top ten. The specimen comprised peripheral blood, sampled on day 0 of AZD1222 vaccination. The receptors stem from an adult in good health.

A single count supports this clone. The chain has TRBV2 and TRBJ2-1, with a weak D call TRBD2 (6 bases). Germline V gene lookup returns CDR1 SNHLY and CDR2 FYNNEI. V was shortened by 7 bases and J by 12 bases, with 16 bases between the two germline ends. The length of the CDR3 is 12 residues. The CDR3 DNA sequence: TGTGCCAGCAACGGGGGAACGGGAGTGCAGTTCTTC. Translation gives CASNGGTGVQFF.

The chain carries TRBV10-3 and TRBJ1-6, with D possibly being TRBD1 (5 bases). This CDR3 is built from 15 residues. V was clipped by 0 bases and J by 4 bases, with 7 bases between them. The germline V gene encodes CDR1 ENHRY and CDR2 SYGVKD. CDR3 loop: CAISESDSYNSPLHF. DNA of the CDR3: TGTGCCATCAGTGAGTCAGACAGTTATAATTCACCCCTCCACTTT.

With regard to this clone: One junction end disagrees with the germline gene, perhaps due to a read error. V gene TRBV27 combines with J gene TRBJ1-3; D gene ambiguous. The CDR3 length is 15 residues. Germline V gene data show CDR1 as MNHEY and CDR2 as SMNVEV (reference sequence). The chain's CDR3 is CASRSGGNSGNTVYF. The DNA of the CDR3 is TGTGCCAGCAGGTCCGGCGGGAACTCTGGAAACACCGTATATTTT.

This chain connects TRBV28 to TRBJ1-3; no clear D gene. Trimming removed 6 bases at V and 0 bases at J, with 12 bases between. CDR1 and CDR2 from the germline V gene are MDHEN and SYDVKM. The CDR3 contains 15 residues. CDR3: CASRSGGSSGNTIYF. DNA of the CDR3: TGTGCCAGCAGATCAGGAGGCTCCTCTGGAAACACCATATATTTT. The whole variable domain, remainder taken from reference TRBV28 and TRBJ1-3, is DVKVTQSSRYLVKRTGEKVFLECVQDMDHENMFWYRQDPGLGLRLIYFSYDVKMKEKGDIPEGYSVSREKKERFSLILESASTNQTSMYLCASRSGGSSGNTIYFGEGSWLTVV.

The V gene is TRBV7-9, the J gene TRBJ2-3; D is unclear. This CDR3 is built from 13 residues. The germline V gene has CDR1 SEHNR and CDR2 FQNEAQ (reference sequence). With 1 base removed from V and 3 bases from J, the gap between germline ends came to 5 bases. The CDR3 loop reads CASSLEGTDTQYF. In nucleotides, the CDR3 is TGTGCCAGCAGCTTAGAAGGGACAGATACGCAGTATTTT.

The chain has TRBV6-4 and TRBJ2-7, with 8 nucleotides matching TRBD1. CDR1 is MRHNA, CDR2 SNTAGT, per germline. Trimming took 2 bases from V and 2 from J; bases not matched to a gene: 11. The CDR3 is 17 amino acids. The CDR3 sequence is CASSDRRPQGGAYEQYF. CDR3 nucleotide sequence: TGTGCCAGCAGTGACCGTCGCCCACAGGGGGGAGCCTACGAGCAGTACTTC.

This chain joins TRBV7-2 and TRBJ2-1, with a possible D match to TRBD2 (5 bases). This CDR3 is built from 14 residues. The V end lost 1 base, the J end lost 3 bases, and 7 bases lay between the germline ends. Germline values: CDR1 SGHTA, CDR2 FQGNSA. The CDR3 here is CASSLVEGYNEQFF. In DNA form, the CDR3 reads TGTGCCAGCAGCTTAGTAGAGGGCTACAATGAGCAGTTCTTC.

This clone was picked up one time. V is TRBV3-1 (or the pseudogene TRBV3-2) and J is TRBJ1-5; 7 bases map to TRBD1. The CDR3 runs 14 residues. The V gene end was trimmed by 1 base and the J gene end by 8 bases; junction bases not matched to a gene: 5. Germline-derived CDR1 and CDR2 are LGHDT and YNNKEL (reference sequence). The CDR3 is CASSQGQGMEPQHF. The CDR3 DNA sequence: TGTGCCAGCAGCCAAGGACAGGGAATGGAGCCCCAGCATTTT.